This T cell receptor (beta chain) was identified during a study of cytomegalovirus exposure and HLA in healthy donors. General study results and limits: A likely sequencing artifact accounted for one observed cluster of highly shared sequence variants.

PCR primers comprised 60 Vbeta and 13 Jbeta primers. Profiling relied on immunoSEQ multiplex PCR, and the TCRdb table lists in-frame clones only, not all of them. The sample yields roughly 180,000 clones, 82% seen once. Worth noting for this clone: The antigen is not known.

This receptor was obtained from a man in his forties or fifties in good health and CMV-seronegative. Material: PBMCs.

CDR3 sequence: CASSEQFRNTEAFF. The CDR3 nucleotides read TGTGCCAGCAGTGAACAGTTCCGGAACACTGAAGCTTTCTTT. V gene TRBV6-1 combines with J gene TRBJ1-1, with D unresolved. The CDR3 spans 14 residues. The germline CDR1 and CDR2 sequences are MNHNS and SASEGT. Trimming removed 2 bases from V and 1 base from J, with 8 bases in between.